These 3 T cell receptor beta chains originate from one sample sequenced in a study of blood T cells in healthy people across ages. Using a J-beta primer mix together with a sample-barcoded 5' primer, a second PCR was run for about 6 to 12 cycles. In TCRdb, the 5' RACE reads were re-called with MiXCR into one record per CDR3 protein. The sample gives 1.5 million to 1.8 million distinct CDR3 sequences, under 55% of which show up once; about 4.1% is in the top ten. Sequencing input: blood. These receptors originate from a woman in her late teens or twenties in good health.

The count of this clonotype is one. The chain carries TRBV5-6 and TRBJ2-7; the D gene could be TRBD1 or TRBD2 (5 bases each). The CDR3 has 14 residues. Trimming pared 2 bases from V and 2 bases from J, leaving 11 bases between. Per the germline V gene, CDR1 is SGHDT and CDR2 is YYEEEE. The CDR3 reads CASSFWVGAYEQYF. The CDR3 nucleotides read TGTGCCAGCAGCTTTTGGGTGGGGGCCTACGAGCAGTACTTC.

The chain has TRBV12-3 or TRBV12-4 and TRBJ2-3; 8 positions match TRBD2. Trimming removed 6 bases from V and 4 bases from J; junction bases left unmatched: 21. The CDR3 totals 19 residues. The CDR3 loop is CASSFRGAGAFSGADTQYF. CDR3 DNA: TGTGCCAGCAGCTTCCGGGGAGCGGGGGCCTTTTCGGGAGCAGATACGCAGTATTTT.

This clonotype has more than one count but fewer than ten. V usage is TRBV27 and J usage is TRBJ2-7; 10 bases line up with TRBD2. CDR3 size: 16 residues. V lost 0 bases, J lost 4 bases, and 6 bases stayed unmatched. CDR1 and CDR2 from the germline V gene are MNHEY and SMNVEV (reference sequence). CDR3 region: CASSLSLAGSRYEQYF. In nucleotides, the CDR3 is TGTGCCAGCAGTTTATCACTAGCGGGATCGCGATACGAGCAGTACTTC.